This T cell receptor (beta chain) originates from a study of pediatric ulcerative colitis. Study-wide findings and caveats: Compared with controls, ulcerative colitis showed greater blood-rectum clone sharing. Substantially fewer templates came from a couple of patients' blood samples. Acute severe colitis showed lower rectal diversity from clonal expansions.

The repertoire was sequenced with immunoSEQ multiplex PCR; TCRdb's copy has only in-frame clones and lacks some. The sample has 64,000 or so clones; over 70% are singletons. This clone has more than one count but fewer than ten. The antigen is not known. The ends were cut back, 1 base at V and 3 bases at J, with 10 bases in the middle. The CDR3 covers 15 residues. The germline gives CDR1 LGHNA, CDR2 YSLEER. The clonotype was recovered from a boy between 5 and 17 years old with moderate ulcerative colitis. The specimen sequenced was blood. The J gene is TRBJ1-5, the V gene TRBV4-3; unclear D gene. The chain's CDR3 is CASSQGTGPNQPQHF. CDR3 bases: TGCGCCAGCAGCCAAGGGACCGGACCCAATCAGCCCCAGCATTTT.